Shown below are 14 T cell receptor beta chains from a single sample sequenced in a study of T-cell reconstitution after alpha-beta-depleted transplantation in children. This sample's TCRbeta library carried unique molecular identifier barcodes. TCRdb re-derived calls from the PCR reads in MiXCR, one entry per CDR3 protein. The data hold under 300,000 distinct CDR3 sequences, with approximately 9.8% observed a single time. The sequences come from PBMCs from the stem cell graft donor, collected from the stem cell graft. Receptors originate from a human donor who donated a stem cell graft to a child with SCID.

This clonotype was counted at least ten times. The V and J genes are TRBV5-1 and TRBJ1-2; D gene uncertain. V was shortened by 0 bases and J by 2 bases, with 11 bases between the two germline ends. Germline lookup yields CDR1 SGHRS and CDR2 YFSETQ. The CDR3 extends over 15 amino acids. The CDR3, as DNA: TGCGCCAGCAGCTTGGACCCAGCGGACAACTATGGCTACACCTTC. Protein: CASSLDPADNYGYTF.

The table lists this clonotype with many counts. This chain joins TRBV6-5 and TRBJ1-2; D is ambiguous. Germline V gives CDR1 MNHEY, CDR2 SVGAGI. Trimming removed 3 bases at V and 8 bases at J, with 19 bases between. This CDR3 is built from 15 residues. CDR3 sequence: CASSYLEAYPGGYTF. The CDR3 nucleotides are TGTGCCAGCAGTTATCTGGAGGCCTACCCGGGAGGCTACACCTTC.

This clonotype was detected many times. The CDR3, as DNA: TGTGCCAGCAGTTTTGCGACGGGCAACTATGGCTACACCTTC. This translates into CASSFATGNYGYTF. J is TRBJ1-2 and V is TRBV27; no clear D. The CDR3 is 14 residues long. The germline V gene encodes CDR1 MNHEY and CDR2 SMNVEV (reference sequence). V lost 3 bases to trimming and J lost 2 bases, with 10 bases between them.

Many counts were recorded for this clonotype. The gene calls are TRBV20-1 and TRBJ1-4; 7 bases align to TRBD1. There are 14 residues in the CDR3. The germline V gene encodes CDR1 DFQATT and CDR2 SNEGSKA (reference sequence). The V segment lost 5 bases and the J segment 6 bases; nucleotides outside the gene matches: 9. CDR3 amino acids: CSAQRWQGDEKLFF. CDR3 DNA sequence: TGCAGTGCTCAGAGGTGGCAGGGGGATGAAAAACTGTTTTTT.

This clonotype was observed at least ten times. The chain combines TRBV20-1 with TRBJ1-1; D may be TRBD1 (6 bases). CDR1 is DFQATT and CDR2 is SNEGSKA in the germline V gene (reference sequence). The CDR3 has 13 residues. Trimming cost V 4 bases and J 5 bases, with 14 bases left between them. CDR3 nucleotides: TGCAGTGCTAAAACGGGGGGCCTTACTGAAGCTTTCTTT. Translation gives CSAKTGGLTEAFF.

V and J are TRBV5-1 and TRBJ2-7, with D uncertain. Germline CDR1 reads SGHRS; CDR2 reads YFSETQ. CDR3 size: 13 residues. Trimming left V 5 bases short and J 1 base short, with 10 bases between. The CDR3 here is CASSRLWSYEQYF. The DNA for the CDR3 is TGCGCCAGCAGTCGACTGTGGTCCTACGAGCAGTACTTC.

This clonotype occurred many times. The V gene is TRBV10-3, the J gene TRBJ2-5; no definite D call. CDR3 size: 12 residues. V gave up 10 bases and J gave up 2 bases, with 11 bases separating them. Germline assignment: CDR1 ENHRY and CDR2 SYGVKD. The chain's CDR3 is CATQTAQETQYF. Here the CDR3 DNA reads TGTGCCACCCAGACGGCACAAGAGACCCAGTACTTC.

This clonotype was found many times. CDR3 residues: CSVEGRPGLNTEAFF. CDR3 coding DNA: TGCAGCGTTGAAGGACGCCCAGGGTTGAACACTGAAGCTTTCTTT. V usage is TRBV29-1 and J usage is TRBJ1-1; weak D call: TRBD1 (5 bases). CDR3 length: 15 amino acids. V was cut by 1 base and J by 0 bases, with 12 bases left in between. Germline V gives CDR1 SQVTM, CDR2 ANQGSEA.

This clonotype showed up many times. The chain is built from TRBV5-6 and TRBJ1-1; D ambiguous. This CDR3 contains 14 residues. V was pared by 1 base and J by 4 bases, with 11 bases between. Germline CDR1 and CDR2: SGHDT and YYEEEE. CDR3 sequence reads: CASSLIAGSTEAFF. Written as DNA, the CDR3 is TGTGCCAGCAGCTTGATCGCGGGTAGCACTGAAGCTTTCTTT. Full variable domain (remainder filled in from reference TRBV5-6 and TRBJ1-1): DAGVTQSPTHLIKTRGQQVTLRCSPKSGHDTVSWYQQALGQGPQFIFQYYEEEERQRGNFPDRFSGHQFPNYSSELNVNALLLGDSALYLCASSLIAGSTEAFFGQGTRLTVV.

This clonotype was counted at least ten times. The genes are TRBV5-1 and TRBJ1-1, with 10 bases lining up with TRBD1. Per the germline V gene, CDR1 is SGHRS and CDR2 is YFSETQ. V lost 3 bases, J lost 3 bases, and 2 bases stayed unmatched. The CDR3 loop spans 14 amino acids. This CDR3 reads CASSWDRGDTEAFF. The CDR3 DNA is TGCGCCAGCAGCTGGGACAGGGGAGACACTGAAGCTTTCTTT. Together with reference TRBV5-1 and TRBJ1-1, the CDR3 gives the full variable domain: KAGVTQTPRYLIKTRGQQVTLSCSPISGHRSVSWYQQTPGQGLQFLFEYFSETQRNKGNFPGRFSGRQFSNSRSEMNVSTLELGDSALYLCASSWDRGDTEAFFGQGTRLTVV.

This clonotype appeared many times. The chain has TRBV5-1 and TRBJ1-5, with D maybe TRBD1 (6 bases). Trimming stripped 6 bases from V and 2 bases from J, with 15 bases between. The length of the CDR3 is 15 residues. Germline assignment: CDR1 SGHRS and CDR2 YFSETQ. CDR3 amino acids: CASTCQGSRNQPQHF. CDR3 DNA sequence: TGCGCCAGCACTTGTCAGGGGTCCCGCAATCAGCCCCAGCATTTT.

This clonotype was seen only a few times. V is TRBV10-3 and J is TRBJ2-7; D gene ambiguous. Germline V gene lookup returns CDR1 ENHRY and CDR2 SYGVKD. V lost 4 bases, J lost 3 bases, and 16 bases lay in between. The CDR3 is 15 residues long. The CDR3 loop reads CAISAVENSGYEQYF. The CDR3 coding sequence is TGTGCCATCAGTGCCGTAGAAAATTCCGGCTACGAGCAGTACTTC.

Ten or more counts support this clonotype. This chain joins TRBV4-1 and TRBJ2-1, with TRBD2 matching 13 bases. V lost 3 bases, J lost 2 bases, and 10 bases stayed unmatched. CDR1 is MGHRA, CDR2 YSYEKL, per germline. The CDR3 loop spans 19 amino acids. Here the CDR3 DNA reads TGCGCCAGCAGCCAGTCGAAACCGGGACTAGCGGGGACCTACAATGAGCAGTTCTTC. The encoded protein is CASSQSKPGLAGTYNEQFF.

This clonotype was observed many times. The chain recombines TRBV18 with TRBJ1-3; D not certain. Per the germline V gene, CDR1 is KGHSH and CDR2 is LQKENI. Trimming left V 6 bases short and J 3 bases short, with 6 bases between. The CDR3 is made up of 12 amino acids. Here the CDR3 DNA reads TGTGCCAGCTCCCAACGTGGAAACACCATATATTTT. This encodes CASSQRGNTIYF.